This paragraph covers one TCR beta chain sequence. Its matching antigen is unknown. This sequence may be a read error, since a much larger clone differs from it by one base. The donors, all healthy, were Caucasians living in Russia, aged roughly 6 to 90. This specimen belongs to a study of blood T cells in healthy people across ages. Looking at the study overall: The template switching approach captured approximately one barcoded beta molecule for every two T cells. Study findings and constraints: As naive T cell percentage varied, TCR beta diversity correlated strongly with it.

Combining a sample-barcoded 5' primer with a J-beta primer mix, a second PCR ran for 7 to 11 cycles. A 12-random-nucleotide template-switch adaptor tagged each cDNA molecule. TCRdb fed the 5' RACE reads into MiXCR, producing one record per CDR3 protein. The sample records around 1,600,000 distinct CDR3 sequences, about 42% being singletons. Per the germline V gene, CDR1 is DFQATT and CDR2 is SNEGSKA (reference sequence). The CDR3 has 14 amino acids. The trim removed 4 bases at V and 2 bases at J, leaving 1 base unmatched. This clonotype originated in a woman under 30 in good health. The gene calls are TRBV20-1 and TRBJ2-1; 11 bases match TRBD2. The sample comprised blood. CDR3 sequence (DNA): TGCAGTGCTATACTAGCGGGGGCCTACAATGAGCAGTTCTTC. It translates to CSAILAGAYNEQFF.